Shown below are 5 T cell receptor beta chains from a single sample sequenced in a study of Ad26.COV2.S vaccination and SARS-CoV-2 variants. Repertoires were generated with immunoSEQ multiplex PCR, while TCRdb's copy carries only in-frame clones and drops some. Of hundreds of thousands of clones listed, around 90% were seen once; the top ten hold approximately 12%. Treatment of the sample: roughly 18 received Ad26.COV2.S at low or high dose, single or two shots; several received placebo; per-sample allocation not given. Sampling was done on day 63 after the first vaccine or placebo injection. Material: peripheral blood, obtained in a trial of Ad26.COV2.S vaccine versus placebo. These receptors came from a person between 18 and 65 years old who received the Ad26.COV2.S COVID-19 vaccine or a placebo.

The chain couples TRBV14 to TRBJ2-3; 7 bases fit TRBD1. Germline V gives CDR1 SGHDN, CDR2 FVKESK. There are 15 residues in the CDR3. The J segment lost 2 bases and the V segment lost 3 bases, leaving 5 bases of the junction unmatched. The CDR3 sequence: CASSQPGTVTDTQYF. In nucleotides, the CDR3 is TGTGCCAGCAGCCAGCCCGGGACAGTCACAGATACGCAGTATTTT.

This chain joins TRBV7-9 and TRBJ2-2, with D uncertain. CDR3 length: 10 amino acids. V gave up 6 bases and J gave up 7 bases, with 3 bases separating them. Germline V gene lookup returns CDR1 SEHNR and CDR2 FQNEAQ (reference sequence). The CDR3 loop is CASSHGELFF. The DNA for the CDR3 is TGTGCCAGCAGTCACGGGGAGCTGTTTTTT. Variable domain in full (rest from reference TRBV7-9 and TRBJ2-2): DTGVSQNPRHKITKRGQNVTFRCDPISEHNRLYWYRQTLGQGPEFLTYFQNEAQLEKSRLLSDRFSAERPKGSFSTLEIQRTEQGDSAMYLCASSHGELFFGEGSRLTVL.

The V and J genes are TRBV5-1 and TRBJ2-2, with a possible D match to TRBD2 (7 bases). Germline values: CDR1 SGHRS, CDR2 YFSETQ. V was clipped by 4 bases and J by 5 bases, with 15 bases between them. This CDR3 contains 15 residues. CDR3 residues: CASSMGLRGTGELFF. The CDR3 region has the DNA TGCGCCAGCAGCATGGGACTAAGGGGGACCGGGGAGCTGTTTTTT.

J is TRBJ1-1 and V is TRBV19; D is perhaps TRBD1 (5 bases). CDR3 size: 11 residues. Germline values: CDR1 LNHDA, CDR2 SQIVND (reference sequence). V gave up 6 bases and J gave up 4 bases, with 6 bases separating them. CDR3 loop: CASRRGTEAFF. Written as DNA, the CDR3 is TGTGCCAGTAGGAGGGGCACTGAAGCTTTCTTT.

This chain uses TRBV2 with TRBJ1-2, with D hard to call. There are 15 residues in the CDR3. Germline V gene sequence: CDR1 SNHLY, CDR2 FYNNEI. The ends were cut back, 2 bases at V and 4 bases at J, with 14 bases in the middle. The CDR3 DNA follows: TGTGCCAGCAGTGAATTGGGGTTATTAGGCTATGGCTACACCTTC. This sequence encodes CASSELGLLGYGYTF. Using reference TRBV2 and TRBJ1-2 for the parts outside the CDR3, the full variable domain is EPEVTQTPSHQVTQMGQEVILRCVPISNHLYFYWYRQILGQKVEFLVSFYNNEISEKSEIFDDQFSVERPDGSNFTLKIRSTKLEDSAMYFCASSELGLLGYGYTFGSGTRLTVV.